The 23 T cell receptor beta chains below were found in one sample sequenced in a study of T-cell reconstitution after alpha-beta-depleted transplantation in children. This sample's TCRbeta library carried unique molecular identifier barcodes. MiXCR was run by TCRdb on the PCR reads, yielding one entry per CDR3 protein. Seen here are fewer than 700,000 distinct CDR3 sequences, roughly 13% observed once, and the top ten hold approximately 2%. The sequencing used PBMCs, mostly from graft donor cells, collected 360 days after TCRalphabeta/CD19-depleted stem cell transplant. The receptors were sampled from a male patient younger than 18 who had a stem cell transplant for acute myeloid leukemia, so the T cells may come from the graft donor.

This rearrangement joins TRBV6-2 or TRBV6-3 to TRBJ2-5; D gene unclear. Germline loops: CDR1 MNHEY, CDR2 SVGEGT. V was clipped by 6 bases and J by 5 bases, with 13 bases between them. The CDR3 is made up of 13 amino acids. CDR3 DNA: TGTGCCAGCAGCCGACACCTGGGGGAGACCCAGTACTTC. This gives the protein CASSRHLGETQYF.

The chain combines TRBV20-1 with TRBJ2-7; 7 bases line up with TRBD2. Germline lookup yields CDR1 DFQATT and CDR2 SNEGSKA (reference sequence). This CDR3 has 14 residues. V shed 3 bases, J shed 4 bases, and the junction held 9 bases outside the gene matches. CDR3 in DNA: TGCAGTGCTAGGCCTGCGGGAGCTTGGTACGAGCAGTACTTC. Translation gives CSARPAGAWYEQYF.

The sample holds a few counts of this clonotype. This chain connects TRBV5-1 to TRBJ2-2; 11 nucleotides align to TRBD2. This CDR3 is 19 amino acids long. Germline loops: CDR1 SGHRS, CDR2 YFSETQ. The V gene end was trimmed by 2 bases and the J gene end by 2 bases; junction bases not matched to a gene: 11. In nucleotides, the CDR3 is TGCGCCAGCAGCTTTTCCAGACCGGGACTAGCGGCCAACACCGGGGAGCTGTTTTTT. Residues: CASSFSRPGLAANTGELFF.

This clonotype was detected ten times or more. This chain links TRBV28 with TRBJ2-7; 14 bases are shared with TRBD2. The CDR3 totals 16 residues. Germline assignment: CDR1 MDHEN and CDR2 SYDVKM. V was pared by 2 bases and J by 2 bases, with 2 bases of the junction left unmatched. Written as DNA, the CDR3 is TGTGCCAGCAGTTTAAGACTAGCGGGAGGGACCTACGAGCAGTACTTC. Translating it yields CASSLRLAGGTYEQYF.

This chain connects TRBV4-3 to TRBJ2-2; D gene ambiguous. The germline CDR1 and CDR2 sequences are LGHNA and YSLEER. CDR3 length: 14 residues. V lost 2 bases and J 6 bases, leaving 10 bases between the germline ends. The CDR3 protein is CASSQYGSAGELFF. The CDR3 nucleotides are TGCGCCAGCAGCCAATACGGGTCCGCCGGGGAGCTGTTTTTT.

This sequence joins TRBV27 and TRBJ1-4, with a weak D call TRBD1 (6 bases). Trimming removed 7 bases from V and 5 bases from J, with 11 bases in between. Germline CDR1 is MNHEY and CDR2 is SMNVEV (reference sequence). The CDR3 is 13 residues long. CDR3 loop: CASKGQGNEKLFF. The CDR3, as DNA: TGTGCCAGCAAGGGGCAGGGGAATGAAAAACTGTTTTTT.

This clonotype has at least ten counts. The rearrangement joins TRBV7-9 to TRBJ2-2, with unresolved D. CDR3 size: 14 residues. The V gene's germline CDR1 is SEHNR and CDR2 FQNEAQ (reference sequence). V shed 1 base and J shed 3 bases, with 6 bases lying between them. The CDR3 DNA reads TGTGCCAGCAGCTTAGTGGTGTACACCGGGGAGCTGTTTTTT. The encoded protein is CASSLVVYTGELFF.

The chain carries TRBV28 and TRBJ1-2, with 7 bases identical to TRBD1. CDR3 length: 15 residues. Germline CDR1 MDHEN, CDR2 SYDVKM. V gave up 3 bases and J gave up 8 bases; unmatched junction bases: 12. CDR3: CASSLMVAGGTGYTF. Written as DNA, the CDR3 is TGTGCCAGCAGTTTGATGGTGGCAGGGGGTACGGGCTACACCTTC.

The sample holds a few counts of this clonotype. The CDR3 bases are TGTGCCAGCAGCCTGGGGCCCCGCTCCTACAATGAGCAGTTCTTC. Translating gives CASSLGPRSYNEQFF. The genes are TRBV12-3 or TRBV12-4 and TRBJ2-1, with D tentatively TRBD1 (5 bases). There are 15 residues in the CDR3. The V and J ends lost 6 bases and 0 bases respectively, with 12 bases between them.

The gene calls are TRBV5-1 and TRBJ2-5; tentatively, D is TRBD1 or TRBD2 (6 bases each). This CDR3 contains 14 residues. Per germline, CDR1 SGHRS and CDR2 YFSETQ. V was pared by 5 bases and J by 3 bases, with 14 bases between. The DNA for the CDR3 is TGCGCCAGCAGGGCCCGGGGGCTTGAAGAGACCCAGTACTTC. Amino acids: CASRARGLEETQYF.

Only a few counts were recorded for this clonotype. The chain joins TRBV15 to TRBJ2-7; 9 bases are a match to TRBD1. Germline CDR1 reads LNHNV; CDR2 reads YYDKDF (reference sequence). The CDR3 loop spans 16 amino acids. V shed 3 bases, J shed 5 bases, and the junction held 11 bases outside the gene matches. The CDR3 sequence: CATSSLKGTGRNEQYF. The CDR3 nucleotides are TGTGCCACCAGCAGTTTAAAAGGGACAGGGAGAAACGAGCAGTACTTC.

V and J are TRBV29-1 and TRBJ2-7; TRBD2 matches at 9 bases. The CDR3 consists of 17 residues. The J segment lost 4 bases and the V segment lost 0 bases, leaving 13 bases of the junction unmatched. Looked up from germline, CDR1 is SQVTM and CDR2 is ANQGSEA. The CDR3 DNA sequence: TGCAGCGTTGAAGATAAGACAACGCTAGCGGGAAATTACGAGCAGTACTTC. This gives the protein CSVEDKTTLAGNYEQYF.

This clonotype occurred a few times. V is TRBV10-3 and J is TRBJ2-2; 11 bases are shared with TRBD1. Trimming at V came to 7 bases and at J to 8 bases, leaving 15 bases not matched to a gene. CDR3 length equals 17 residues. Per germline, CDR1 ENHRY and CDR2 SYGVKD. The CDR3 is CAITPLPGQGVSGELFF. The CDR3 DNA reads as TGTGCCATCACTCCACTCCCGGGACAGGGGGTCTCTGGGGAGCTGTTTTTT.

This clonotype was found a few times. The rearrangement joins TRBV30 to TRBJ2-1; 7 bases are a match to TRBD2. The CDR3 is 15 residues long. Germline-derived CDR1 and CDR2 are GTSNPN and SVGIG (reference sequence). V gave up 0 bases and J gave up 4 bases; unmatched junction bases: 6. The CDR3 loop is CAWSVSSGSYNEQFF. CDR3 nucleotide sequence: TGTGCCTGGAGTGTTTCTAGCGGTTCTTACAATGAGCAGTTCTTC.

Comment on this clonotype: This may be a read error, as it is one base from a much larger clone. V gene TRBV29-1 combines with J gene TRBJ2-5; D is ambiguous. The germline V gene encodes CDR1 SQVTM and CDR2 ANQGSEA. Trimming removed 7 bases from V and 5 bases from J, with 8 bases in between. The CDR3 has 10 amino acids. In DNA, the CDR3 is TGCAGCGCCCAGATGGAGACCCAGTACTTC. As protein: CSAQMETQYF.

The chain couples TRBV12-3 or TRBV12-4 to TRBJ2-7, with 8 nucleotides matching TRBD2. The CDR3 extends over 17 amino acids. V was pared by 3 bases and J by 4 bases, with 14 bases of the junction left unmatched. This CDR3 reads CASSLAAVTSGEYEQYF. For the CDR3, the DNA is TGTGCCAGCAGTTTGGCCGCGGTTACTAGCGGAGAGTACGAGCAGTACTTC.

This clonotype was counted many times. This chain connects TRBV29-1 to TRBJ1-1; TRBD1 matches 11 bases. CDR1 is SQVTM and CDR2 is ANQGSEA in the germline V gene. CDR3 size: 14 residues. Trimming cost V 6 bases and J 0 bases; bases outside gene matches: 3. DNA for the CDR3: TGCAGCGTGCGGACAGGGGGCTTGAACACTGAAGCTTTCTTT. Amino acids: CSVRTGGLNTEAFF.

This clonotype has ten or more counts. The chain is built from TRBV2 and TRBJ2-7, with 12 bases aligning to TRBD2. The V gene end was trimmed by 4 bases and the J gene end by 2 bases; junction bases not matched to a gene: 0. From germline, CDR1 is SNHLY and CDR2 FYNNEI. The CDR3 totals 14 residues. The CDR3 sequence is CASSASGRAYEQYF. DNA of the CDR3: TGTGCCAGCAGTGCTAGCGGGAGGGCCTACGAGCAGTACTTC.

This clonotype was picked up a small number of times. This chain uses TRBV20-1 with TRBJ2-7; D gene unclear. Germline values: CDR1 DFQATT, CDR2 SNEGSKA (reference sequence). The CDR3 consists of 15 residues. Trimming left V 2 bases short and J 2 bases short, with 16 bases between. CDR3 DNA sequence: TGCAGTGCTAGATTCGATCATACGCCGCCCTACGAGCAGTACTTC. As protein: CSARFDHTPPYEQYF.

This clonotype was counted ten times or more. V is TRBV5-1 and J is TRBJ2-1; TRBD1 aligns across 10 bases. Trimming took 7 bases from V and 5 from J; bases not matched to a gene: 9. The germline V gene has CDR1 SGHRS and CDR2 YFSETQ. This CDR3 has 15 amino acids. This CDR3 is CASGKPGQGHNEQFF. The CDR3 nucleotides read TGCGCCAGCGGCAAACCGGGACAGGGGCACAATGAGCAGTTCTTC.

The chain carries TRBV27 and TRBJ2-7, with D perhaps TRBD1 or TRBD2 (5 bases each). CDR1 and CDR2 (germline): MNHEY, SMNVEV (reference sequence). V lost 5 bases and J 4 bases, leaving 12 bases between the germline ends. The CDR3 sequence is 13 residues long. CDR3 residues: CASSRGAEYEQYF. The CDR3 DNA sequence: TGTGCCAGCAGTCGAGGGGCAGAGTACGAGCAGTACTTC.

Regarding this clonotype: Being one base from a much bigger clone, this may be a read error. V gene TRBV29-1 combines with J gene TRBJ1-1; no clear D gene. The CDR3 length is 12 residues. V gave up 7 bases and J gave up 8 bases, with 17 bases separating them. In germline, CDR1 is SQVTM, CDR2 ANQGSEA. The CDR3: CSAPPGSGEAFF. CDR3 nucleotides: TGCAGCGCCCCCCCCGGATCGGGGGAAGCTTTCTTT.

This clonotype has ten or more counts. J is TRBJ2-7 and V is TRBV9; D may be TRBD1 (6 bases). V was cut by 4 bases and J by 2 bases, with 16 bases left in between. Germline V CDR1 and CDR2: SGDLS, YYNGEE. There are 15 residues in the CDR3. The CDR3 reads CASSSTAPGAYEQYF. CDR3 bases: TGTGCCAGCAGCTCAACAGCTCCAGGGGCCTACGAGCAGTACTTC.